This TCR beta chain emerged from a study of beta chain features in type 1 diabetes. Markers CD45RO/CCR7/CD25/CD127/CD95/CD27 served to sort CD4+ naive, central memory, regulatory and stem cell-like memory cells. Expressed TCRB transcripts were sequenced because the isolated RNA had all been reverse transcribed beforehand. Sequencing used immunoSEQ multiplex PCR; TCRdb keeps in-frame clones, though not all of them. The profile shows some 160,000 clones, 6.5% to 10% of them singletons. Study findings and constraints: Type 1 diabetes patients showed fewer insertions and more deletions at VDJ junctions. Researchers report that Type 1 diabetes patients had moderately but significantly shorter TCRB CDR3s across all four CD4+ subsets.

There are 12 residues in the CDR3. Germline V gene lookup returns CDR1 MDHEN and CDR2 SYDVKM. Regarding this clone: Its antigen is not identified.

Sample: central memory CD4+ T cells from blood. The sequence came from a young woman with type 1 diabetes. The V gene is TRBV28, the J gene TRBJ2-5, with D perhaps TRBD1 (6 bases). The end of the DNA aligns better with TRBJ2-7, so the J call may be wrong. Here the CDR3 reads CASRNRVYEQYF. The DNA for the CDR3 is TGTGCCAGCAGGAACAGGGTCTACGAGCAGTACTTC.